This T cell receptor (beta chain) was sequenced during a study of T cell responses to AZD1222 COVID-19 vaccine. The data were produced by immunoSEQ multiplex PCR, yet TCRdb's version contains in-frame clones alone and is incomplete. The profile shows 110,000 to 150,000 clones, around 93% of them singletons. This CDR3 spans 14 amino acids. Germline CDR1 is SGHRS and CDR2 is YFSETQ. Trimming cost V 4 bases and J 5 bases; bases outside gene matches: 6. Study-level points and caveats: The peak T cell response came first, and repertoires were sampled only after it. A reported finding is that nearly half of spike-specific TCRs target unmutated variant regions. Spike-specific TCR breadth and depth grew following two AZD1222 doses.

As concerns this clone: As yet, its antigen is unknown.

Sequencing was performed on peripheral blood, taken 28 days after the second AZD1222 dose. The sequence derives from an adult who received the AZD1222 COVID-19 vaccine. The chain has TRBV5-1 and TRBJ2-1, with 7 bases lining up with TRBD1. The CDR3 here is CASSLQTGNNEQFF. The CDR3 region has the DNA TGCGCCAGCAGCCTGCAGACAGGGAACAATGAGCAGTTCTTC. Filled out from reference TRBV5-1 and TRBJ2-1, the complete variable domain reads KAGVTQTPRYLIKTRGQQVTLSCSPISGHRSVSWYQQTPGQGLQFLFEYFSETQRNKGNFPGRFSGRQFSNSRSEMNVSTLELGDSALYLCASSLQTGNNEQFFGPGTRLTVL.